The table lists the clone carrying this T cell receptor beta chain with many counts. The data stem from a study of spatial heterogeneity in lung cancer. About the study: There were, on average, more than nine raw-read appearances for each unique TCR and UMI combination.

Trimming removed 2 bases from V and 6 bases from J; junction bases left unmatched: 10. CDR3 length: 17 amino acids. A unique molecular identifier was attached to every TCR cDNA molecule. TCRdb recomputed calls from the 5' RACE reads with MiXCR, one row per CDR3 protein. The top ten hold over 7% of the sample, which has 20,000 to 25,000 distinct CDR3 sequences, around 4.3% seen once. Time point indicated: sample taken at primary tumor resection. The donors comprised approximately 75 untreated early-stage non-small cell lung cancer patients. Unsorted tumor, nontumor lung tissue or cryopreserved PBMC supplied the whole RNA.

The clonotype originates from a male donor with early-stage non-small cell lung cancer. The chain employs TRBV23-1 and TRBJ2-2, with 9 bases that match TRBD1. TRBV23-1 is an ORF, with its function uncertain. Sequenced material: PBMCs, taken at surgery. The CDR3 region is CASSQPRDREASGELFF. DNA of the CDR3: TGCGCCAGCAGTCAACCGAGGGACAGGGAGGCATCCGGGGAGCTGTTTTTT.